A single TCR beta chain is shown here with its context. The sample originates from a study of technical replicates of blood from a few donors. Method: immunoSEQ multiplex PCR; TCRdb's copy keeps in-frame clones and lacks some. Of approximately 76,000 clones listed, around 90% were seen once; the top ten hold 0.25%. V was pared by 3 bases and J by 5 bases, with 11 bases of the junction left unmatched. This CDR3 spans 16 amino acids. Per the germline V gene, CDR1 is KGHSH and CDR2 is LQKENI. V usage is TRBV18 and J usage is TRBJ2-7; 9 nucleotides agree with TRBD1. Material: T cells isolated from PBMCs. The TCR comes from a human donor in good health. CDR3 sequence: CASSPRTGARQNEQYF. In DNA form, the CDR3 reads TGTGCCAGCTCACCCCGGACAGGGGCGCGCCAGAACGAGCAGTACTTC.